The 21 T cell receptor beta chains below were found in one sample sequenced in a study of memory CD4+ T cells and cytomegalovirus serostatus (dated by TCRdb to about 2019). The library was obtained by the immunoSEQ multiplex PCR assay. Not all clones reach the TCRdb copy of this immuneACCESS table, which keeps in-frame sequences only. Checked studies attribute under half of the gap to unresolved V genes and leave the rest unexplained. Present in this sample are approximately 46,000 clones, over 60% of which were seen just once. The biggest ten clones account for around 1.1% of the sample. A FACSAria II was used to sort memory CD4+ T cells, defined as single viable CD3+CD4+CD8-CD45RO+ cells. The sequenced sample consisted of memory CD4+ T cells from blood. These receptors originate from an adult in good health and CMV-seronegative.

The CDR3 sequence is CASSQDNVAGFYEQYF. The CDR3 DNA reads TGCGCCAGCAGCCAAGATAATGTAGCGGGATTCTACGAGCAGTACTTC. This chain connects TRBV4-1 to TRBJ2-7; 8 nucleotides line up with TRBD2. The V gene's germline CDR1 is MGHRA and CDR2 YSYEKL. The J segment lost 3 bases and the V segment lost 0 bases, leaving 7 bases of the junction unmatched. This CDR3 region has 16 residues.

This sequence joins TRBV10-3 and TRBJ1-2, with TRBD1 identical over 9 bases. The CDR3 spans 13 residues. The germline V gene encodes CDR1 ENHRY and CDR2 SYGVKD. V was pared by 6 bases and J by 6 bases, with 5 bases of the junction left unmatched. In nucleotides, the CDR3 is TGTGCCATCAGGCCGGGACAGGGCGATGGCTACACCTTC. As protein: CAIRPGQGDGYTF.

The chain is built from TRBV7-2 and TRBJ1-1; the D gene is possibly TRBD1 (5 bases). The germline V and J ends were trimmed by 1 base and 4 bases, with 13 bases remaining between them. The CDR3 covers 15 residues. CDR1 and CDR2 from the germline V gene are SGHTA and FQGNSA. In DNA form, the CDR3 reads TGTGCCAGCAGCTTAGGGAATGGGGCAGGCACTGAAGCTTTCTTT. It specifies CASSLGNGAGTEAFF. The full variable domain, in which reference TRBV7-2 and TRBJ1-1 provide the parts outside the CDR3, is GAGVSQSPSNKVTEKGKDVELRCDPISGHTALYWYRQSLGQGLEFLIYFQGNSAPDKSGLPSDRFSAERTGGSVSTLTIQRTQQEDSAVYLCASSLGNGAGTEAFFGQGTRLTVV.

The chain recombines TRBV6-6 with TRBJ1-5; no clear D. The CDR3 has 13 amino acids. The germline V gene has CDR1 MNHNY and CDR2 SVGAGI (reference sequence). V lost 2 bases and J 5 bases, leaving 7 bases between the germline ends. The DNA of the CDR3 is TGTGCCAGCAGTTACGGGGAGGATCAGCCCCAGCATTTT. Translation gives CASSYGEDQPQHF.

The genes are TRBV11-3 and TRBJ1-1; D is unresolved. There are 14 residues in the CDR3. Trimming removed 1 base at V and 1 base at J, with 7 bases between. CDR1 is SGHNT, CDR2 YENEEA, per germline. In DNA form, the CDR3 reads TGTGCCAGCAGCTTAGTGTCCGGGAACACTGAAGCTTTCTTT. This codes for CASSLVSGNTEAFF.

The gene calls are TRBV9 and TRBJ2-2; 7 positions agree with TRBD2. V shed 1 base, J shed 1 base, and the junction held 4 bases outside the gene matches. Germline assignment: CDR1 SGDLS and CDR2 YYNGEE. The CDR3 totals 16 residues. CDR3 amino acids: CASSVYGGRNTGELFF. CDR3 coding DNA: TGTGCCAGCAGCGTATACGGCGGGAGGAACACCGGGGAGCTGTTTTTT.

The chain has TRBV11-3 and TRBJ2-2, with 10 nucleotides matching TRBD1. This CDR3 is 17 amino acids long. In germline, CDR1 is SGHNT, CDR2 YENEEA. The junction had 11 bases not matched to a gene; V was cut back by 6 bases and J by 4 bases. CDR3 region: CASSFDRGRLTTGELFF. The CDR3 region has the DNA TGTGCCAGCAGTTTCGACAGGGGGCGATTGACCACCGGGGAGCTGTTTTTT.

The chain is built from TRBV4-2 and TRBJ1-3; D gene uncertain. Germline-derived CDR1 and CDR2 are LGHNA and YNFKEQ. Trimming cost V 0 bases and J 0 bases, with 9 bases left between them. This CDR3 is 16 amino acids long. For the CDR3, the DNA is TGTGCCAGCAGCCAAGAGCCAGATAGCTCTGGAAACACCATATATTTT. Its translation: CASSQEPDSSGNTIYF.

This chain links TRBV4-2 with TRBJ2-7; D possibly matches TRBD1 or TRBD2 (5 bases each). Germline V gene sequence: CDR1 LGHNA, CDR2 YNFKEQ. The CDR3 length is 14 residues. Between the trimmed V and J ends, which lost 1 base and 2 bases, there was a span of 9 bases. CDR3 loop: CASSQVGGTYEQYF. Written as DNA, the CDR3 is TGTGCCAGCAGCCAAGTTGGGGGTACCTACGAGCAGTACTTC.

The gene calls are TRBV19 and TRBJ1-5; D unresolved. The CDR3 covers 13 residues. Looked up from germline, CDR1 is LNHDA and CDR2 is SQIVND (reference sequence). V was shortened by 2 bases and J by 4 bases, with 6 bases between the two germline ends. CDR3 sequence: CASSIRPNQPQHF. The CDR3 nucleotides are TGTGCCAGTAGTATAAGACCAAATCAGCCCCAGCATTTT.

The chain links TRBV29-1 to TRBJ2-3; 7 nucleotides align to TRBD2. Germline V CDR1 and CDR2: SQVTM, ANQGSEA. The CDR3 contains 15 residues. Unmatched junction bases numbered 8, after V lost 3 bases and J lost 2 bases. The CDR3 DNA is TGCAGCGTTGAGGAGGGAGGGGTGGACACAGATACGCAGTATTTT. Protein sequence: CSVEEGGVDTDTQYF.

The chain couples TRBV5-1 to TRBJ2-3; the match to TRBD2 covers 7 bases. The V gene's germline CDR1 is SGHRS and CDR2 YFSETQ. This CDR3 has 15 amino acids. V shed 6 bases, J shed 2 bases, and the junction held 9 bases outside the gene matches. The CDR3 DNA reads TGCGCCAGCAAATTGGCGGGAGAGCTCACAGATACGCAGTATTTT. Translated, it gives CASKLAGELTDTQYF.

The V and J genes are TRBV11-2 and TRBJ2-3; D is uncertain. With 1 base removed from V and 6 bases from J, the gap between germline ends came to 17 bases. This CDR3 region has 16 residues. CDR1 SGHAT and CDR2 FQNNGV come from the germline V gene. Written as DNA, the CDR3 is TGTGCCAGCAGCTTAGGGACGGGCACGAGTGGGGATACGCAGTATTTT. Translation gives CASSLGTGTSGDTQYF.

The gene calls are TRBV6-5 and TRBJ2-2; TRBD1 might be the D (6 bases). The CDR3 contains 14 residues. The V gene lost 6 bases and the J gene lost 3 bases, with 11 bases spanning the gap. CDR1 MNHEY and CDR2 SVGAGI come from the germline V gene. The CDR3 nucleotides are TGTGCCAGCAGGGGGACAATCGACACCGGGGAGCTGTTTTTT. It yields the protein CASRGTIDTGELFF.

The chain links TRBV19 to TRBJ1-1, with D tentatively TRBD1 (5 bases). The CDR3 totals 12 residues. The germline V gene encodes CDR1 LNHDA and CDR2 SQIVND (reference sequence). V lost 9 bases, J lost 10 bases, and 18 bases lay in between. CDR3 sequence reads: CARAPQGGLAFF. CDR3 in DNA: TGTGCCAGGGCCCCCCAGGGTGGTCTAGCTTTCTTT.

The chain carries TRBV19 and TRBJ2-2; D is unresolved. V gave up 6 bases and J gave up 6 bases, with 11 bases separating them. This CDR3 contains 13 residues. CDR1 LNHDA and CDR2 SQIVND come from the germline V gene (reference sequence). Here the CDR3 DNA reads TGTGCCAGTAGGGGCCTACTCGCCGGGGAGCTGTTTTTT. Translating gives CASRGLLAGELFF.

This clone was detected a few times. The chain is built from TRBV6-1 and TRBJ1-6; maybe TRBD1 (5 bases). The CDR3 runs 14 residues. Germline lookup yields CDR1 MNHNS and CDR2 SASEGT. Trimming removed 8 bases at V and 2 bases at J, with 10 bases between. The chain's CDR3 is CASGAGPYNSPLHF. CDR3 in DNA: TGTGCCAGCGGAGCGGGACCCTATAATTCACCCCTCCACTTT.

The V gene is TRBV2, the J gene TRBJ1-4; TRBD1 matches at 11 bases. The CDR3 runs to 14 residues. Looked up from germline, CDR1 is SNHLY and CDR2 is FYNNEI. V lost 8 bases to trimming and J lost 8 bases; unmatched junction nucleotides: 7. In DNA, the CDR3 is TGTGCCAGCGGGAGGACAGGGGGCCAGGAAAAACTGTTTTTT. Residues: CASGRTGGQEKLFF.

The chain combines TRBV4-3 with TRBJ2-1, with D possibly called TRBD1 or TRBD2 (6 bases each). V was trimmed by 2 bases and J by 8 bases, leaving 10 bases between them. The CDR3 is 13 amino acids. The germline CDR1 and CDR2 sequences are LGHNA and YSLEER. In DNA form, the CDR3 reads TGCGCCAGCAGCCAACTGGAGGGGGATGAGCAGTTCTTC. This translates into CASSQLEGDEQFF.

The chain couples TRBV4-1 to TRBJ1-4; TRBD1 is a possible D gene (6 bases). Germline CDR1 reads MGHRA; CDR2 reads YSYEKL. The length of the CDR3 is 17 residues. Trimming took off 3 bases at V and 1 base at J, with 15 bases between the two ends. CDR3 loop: CASSHPTGRGTNEKLFF. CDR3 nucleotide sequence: TGCGCCAGCAGCCACCCCACAGGGAGAGGAACTAATGAAAAACTGTTTTTT.

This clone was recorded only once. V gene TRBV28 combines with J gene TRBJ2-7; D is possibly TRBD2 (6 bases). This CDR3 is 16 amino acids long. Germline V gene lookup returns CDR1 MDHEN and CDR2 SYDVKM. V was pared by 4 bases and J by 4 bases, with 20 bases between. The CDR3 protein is CASSSRDGLHWYEQYF. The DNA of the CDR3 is TGTGCCAGCAGTTCTCGGGACGGACTACACTGGTACGAGCAGTACTTC.